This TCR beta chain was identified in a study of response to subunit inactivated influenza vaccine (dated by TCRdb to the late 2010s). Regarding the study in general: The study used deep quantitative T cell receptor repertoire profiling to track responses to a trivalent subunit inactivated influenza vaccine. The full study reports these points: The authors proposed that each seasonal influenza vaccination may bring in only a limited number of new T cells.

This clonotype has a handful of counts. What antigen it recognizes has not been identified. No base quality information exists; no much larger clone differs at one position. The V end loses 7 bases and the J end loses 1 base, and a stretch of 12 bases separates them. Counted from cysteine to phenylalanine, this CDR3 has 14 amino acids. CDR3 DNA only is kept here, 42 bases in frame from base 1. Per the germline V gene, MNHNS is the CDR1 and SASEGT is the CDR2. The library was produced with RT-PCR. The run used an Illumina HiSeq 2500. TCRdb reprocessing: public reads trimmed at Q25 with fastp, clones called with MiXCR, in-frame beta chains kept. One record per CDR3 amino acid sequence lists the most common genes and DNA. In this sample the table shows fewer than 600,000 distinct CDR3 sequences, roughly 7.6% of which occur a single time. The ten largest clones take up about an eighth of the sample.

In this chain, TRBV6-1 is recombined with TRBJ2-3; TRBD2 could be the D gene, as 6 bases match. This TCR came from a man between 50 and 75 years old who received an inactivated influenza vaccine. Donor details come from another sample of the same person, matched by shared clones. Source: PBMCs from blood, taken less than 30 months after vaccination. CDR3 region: CASKWRARTDTQYF. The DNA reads TGTGCCAGCAAATGGAGGGCTCGCACAGATACGCAGTATTTT.